The next 32 T cell receptor beta chains were all read from a single sample in a study of blood T cell repertoires in COVID-19. Here immunoSEQ multiplex PCR was the method, and the copy in TCRdb shows in-frame clones only, minus some. The table has some 190,000 clones, more than 85% seen once. Sample: peripheral blood. These TCRs come from a man aged 30 to 39 with acute or convalescent COVID-19.

This clone was counted at least ten times. The chain employs TRBV6-4 and TRBJ2-3; weak D call: TRBD2 (5 bases). The CDR3 contains 14 residues. Germline CDR1 MRHNA, CDR2 SNTAGT. V was pared by 4 bases and J by 2 bases, with 10 bases between. CDR3 sequence: CASSGGRDTDTQYF. The CDR3 nucleotides are TGTGCCAGCAGTGGAGGGCGAGACACAGATACGCAGTATTTT.

The V and J genes are TRBV7-9 and TRBJ1-2; 7 positions match TRBD1. The CDR3 length is 14 residues. Germline V gene sequence: CDR1 SEHNR, CDR2 FQNEAQ (reference sequence). V shed 7 bases and J 2 bases; nucleotides not matched to a gene: 7. Here the CDR3 DNA reads TGTGCCAGCACCTTTGGGACAGCAAACTATGGCTACACCTTC. Translating gives CASTFGTANYGYTF.

The chain is built from TRBV30 and TRBJ1-6; TRBD1 matches 7 bases. The CDR3 runs 14 residues. Per the germline V gene, CDR1 is GTSNPN and CDR2 is SVGIG (reference sequence). J lost 7 bases, V lost 1 base, and 4 bases had no gene match. CDR3 nucleotide sequence: TGTGCCTGGAGTGGGGGACAGAAGAATTCACCCCTCCACTTT. Protein sequence: CAWSGGQKNSPLHF.

CDR3 residues: CASSGTSGSYNEQFF. Here the CDR3 DNA reads TGTGCCAGCAGTGGGACTAGCGGATCCTACAATGAGCAGTTCTTC. The chain links TRBV2 to TRBJ2-1; 10 bases fit TRBD2. Germline trimming cut 4 bases from V and 1 base from J; bases unmatched to any gene: 1. CDR1 and CDR2 (germline): SNHLY, FYNNEI. The CDR3 consists of 15 residues.

The genes are TRBV30 and TRBJ1-6; weak D call: TRBD1 (6 bases). This CDR3 contains 16 residues. CDR1 is GTSNPN, CDR2 SVGIG, per germline (reference sequence). The V and J ends lost 0 bases and 5 bases respectively, with 14 bases between them. CDR3 protein: CAWSVQGLENNSPLHF. CDR3 DNA: TGTGCCTGGAGTGTACAGGGCCTGGAGAATAATTCACCCCTCCACTTT.

This sequence joins TRBV6-5 and TRBJ1-3; no definite D call. Trimming removed 3 bases from V and 4 bases from J, with 7 bases in between. CDR1 is MNHEY and CDR2 is SVGAGI in the germline V gene. The CDR3 runs 13 residues. CDR3: CASSYFRGNTIYF. In DNA form, the CDR3 reads TGTGCCAGCAGTTATTTTCGGGGAAACACCATATATTTT.

The chain is built from TRBV28 and TRBJ1-1; perhaps TRBD1 as D (5 bases). The V end lost 2 bases, the J end lost 1 base, and 11 bases lay between the germline ends. The CDR3 is 15 residues long. CDR1 is MDHEN and CDR2 is SYDVKM in the germline V gene. CDR3 region: CASSLDGGANTEAFF. The CDR3, as DNA: TGTGCCAGCAGTTTAGATGGAGGGGCGAACACTGAAGCTTTCTTT.

In its sample, this clone was seen a few times. The chain uses TRBV12-3 or TRBV12-4 and TRBJ1-1; D uncertain. The CDR3 loop spans 13 amino acids. The V end was cut by 8 bases, the J end by 5 bases, with 15 bases between. This CDR3 reads CASGKGGWTEAFF. The CDR3 nucleotides are TGTGCCAGCGGAAAGGGCGGGTGGACTGAAGCTTTCTTT.

CDR3 in amino acids: CATKTTGGFDEQYF. CDR3 DNA: TGTGCCACCAAGACGACAGGGGGGTTCGACGAGCAGTACTTC. V and J are TRBV15 and TRBJ2-7; 9 bases fit TRBD1. Germline V gives CDR1 LNHNV, CDR2 YYDKDF (reference sequence). Trimming cost V 7 bases and J 5 bases; bases outside gene matches: 9. CDR3 size: 14 residues.

This clone has a single count. V usage is TRBV6-5 and J usage is TRBJ2-5; no clear D. V was pared by 9 bases and J by 4 bases, with 12 bases between. CDR1 and CDR2 from the germline V gene are MNHEY and SVGAGI. This CDR3 spans 12 amino acids. In DNA form, the CDR3 reads TGTGCCAGTCAGGTGGCTCGAGAGACCCAGTACTTC. It specifies CASQVARETQYF.

The chain carries TRBV27 and TRBJ2-1; D is unresolved. This CDR3 is 11 amino acids long. With 5 bases removed from V and 9 bases from J, the gap between germline ends came to 8 bases. Germline values: CDR1 MNHEY, CDR2 SMNVEV (reference sequence). CDR3 DNA sequence: TGTGCCAGCAGTGATTATAGTGAGCAGTTCTTC. It encodes CASSDYSEQFF.

V is TRBV2 and J is TRBJ2-2; 9 bases line up with TRBD1. The V gene end was trimmed by 3 bases and the J gene end by 2 bases; junction bases not matched to a gene: 1. Germline V lookup: CDR1 SNHLY, CDR2 FYNNEI. The CDR3 consists of 15 residues. CDR3 sequence reads: CASSEDRGNTGELFF. The CDR3 bases are TGTGCCAGCAGTGAGGACAGGGGTAACACCGGGGAGCTGTTTTTT.

This sequence joins TRBV5-1 and TRBJ2-7; 8 bases line up with TRBD2. The CDR3 is 14 amino acids. Germline V gene sequence: CDR1 SGHRS, CDR2 YFSETQ. V shed 3 bases and J 3 bases; nucleotides not matched to a gene: 5. CDR3 protein: CASSSLAGLYEQYF. CDR3 DNA: TGCGCCAGCAGCTCCCTAGCGGGCCTCTACGAGCAGTACTTC.

The chain recombines TRBV10-3 with TRBJ2-1; 13 nucleotides match TRBD2. There are 20 residues in the CDR3. CDR1 is ENHRY and CDR2 is SYGVKD in the germline V gene. The junction had 12 bases not matched to a gene; V was cut back by 0 bases and J by 4 bases. CDR3 residues: CAISESLGTSGTVAYNEQFF. The CDR3 DNA follows: TGTGCCATCAGTGAGTCTTTAGGGACTAGCGGGACCGTAGCTTACAATGAGCAGTTCTTC.

The rearrangement links TRBV30 to TRBJ1-5; TRBD1 might be the D (6 bases). Germline CDR1 is GTSNPN and CDR2 is SVGIG (reference sequence). This CDR3 is 14 amino acids long. V was trimmed by 1 base and J by 1 base, leaving 8 bases between them. The CDR3 protein is CAWSGTVSNQPQHF. In DNA, the CDR3 is TGTGCCTGGAGTGGGACAGTGAGCAATCAGCCCCAGCATTTT.

V gene TRBV4-1 combines with J gene TRBJ1-2; 7 bases are a match to TRBD1. There are 17 residues in the CDR3. CDR1 is MGHRA, CDR2 YSYEKL, per germline. V lost 2 bases to trimming and J lost 4 bases; unmatched junction nucleotides: 13. As DNA, the CDR3 is TGCGCCAGCAGCCAATCCGACAGGGTCGCAATCGGCTATGGCTACACCTTC. Translated, it gives CASSQSDRVAIGYGYTF.

The chain uses TRBV7-8 and TRBJ1-1; D call uncertain. The CDR3 has 12 residues. Germline V lookup: CDR1 SGHVS, CDR2 FQNEAQ. Trimming stripped 1 base from V and 8 bases from J, with 8 bases between. The CDR3 coding sequence is TGTGCCAGCAGCTTAGACAGCAGGGAAGCTTTCTTT. Amino acid sequence: CASSLDSREAFF. Full variable domain (remainder filled in from reference TRBV7-8 and TRBJ1-1): GAGVSQSPRYKVAKRGQDVALRCDPISGHVSLFWYQQALGQGPEFLTYFQNEAQLDKSGLPSDRFFAERPEGSVSTLKIQRTQQEDSAVYLCASSLDSREAFFGQGTRLTVV.

The V gene is TRBV5-1, the J gene TRBJ2-5, with 13 bases fitting TRBD2. This CDR3 is built from 17 residues. Germline loops: CDR1 SGHRS, CDR2 YFSETQ. V shed 4 bases, J shed 5 bases, and the junction held 11 bases outside the gene matches. The CDR3 is CASSPKTSGGALETQYF. In nucleotides, the CDR3 is TGCGCCAGCAGCCCGAAAACTAGCGGGGGGGCCTTGGAGACCCAGTACTTC.

The chain carries TRBV7-2 and TRBJ2-3; D may be TRBD1 (6 bases). Germline values: CDR1 SGHTA, CDR2 FQGNSA. CDR3 length equals 14 residues. Between the trimmed V and J ends, which lost 5 bases and 6 bases, there was a span of 15 bases. The CDR3 DNA reads as TGTGCCAGCAGCCAGGGGCCGAGTGCGGATACGCAGTATTTT. Translating gives CASSQGPSADTQYF.

This sequence joins TRBV6-1 and TRBJ2-7; D is ambiguous. V lost 3 bases and J 9 bases, leaving 12 bases between the germline ends. The CDR3 is 12 amino acids. The germline V gene has CDR1 MNHNS and CDR2 SASEGT. CDR3 protein: CASSDRSVGQYF. CDR3 nucleotide sequence: TGTGCCAGCAGTGACAGGTCTGTCGGGCAGTACTTC.

CDR3 bases: TGCGCCAGCAGCTCACAGGGTAGCACTGAAGCTTTCTTT. Translated: CASSSQGSTEAFF. The V gene is TRBV5-1, the J gene TRBJ1-1, with a tentative D call TRBD1 (6 bases). The germline V and J ends were trimmed by 3 bases and 4 bases, with 10 bases remaining between them. This CDR3 region has 13 residues. The V gene's germline CDR1 is SGHRS and CDR2 YFSETQ.

J is TRBJ2-5 and V is TRBV28; no firm D call. Between the trimmed V and J ends, which lost 5 bases and 3 bases, there was a span of 7 bases. CDR3 length: 12 amino acids. Germline V gene sequence: CDR1 MDHEN, CDR2 SYDVKM. The CDR3: CASSALKETQYF. The CDR3 coding sequence is TGTGCCAGCAGTGCACTTAAAGAGACCCAGTACTTC.

The chain links TRBV6-5 to TRBJ1-2; TRBD1 aligns across 7 bases. The junction had 14 bases not matched to a gene; V was cut back by 9 bases and J by 7 bases. The CDR3 consists of 14 residues. Germline values: CDR1 MNHEY, CDR2 SVGAGI. This chain's CDR3 is CASTTGTASLGYTF. For the CDR3, the DNA is TGTGCCAGTACGACCGGGACAGCGTCCCTTGGCTACACCTTC.

V usage is TRBV5-1 and J usage is TRBJ2-7; perhaps TRBD1 as D (7 bases). The CDR3 loop spans 14 amino acids. Trimming stripped 4 bases from V and 3 bases from J, with 14 bases between. Germline CDR1 SGHRS, CDR2 YFSETQ. The CDR3: CASSPGDRNYEQYF. The CDR3 DNA follows: TGCGCCAGCAGCCCGGGGGACAGAAACTACGAGCAGTACTTC.

The rearrangement links TRBV2 to TRBJ1-2, with TRBD1 matching 7 bases. The CDR3 consists of 14 residues. Germline V lookup: CDR1 SNHLY, CDR2 FYNNEI. The ends lost 9 bases at V and 7 bases at J; junction bases unmatched: 14. The CDR3: CARHRPGKGAGYTF. In DNA form, the CDR3 reads TGTGCCAGGCATCGTCCAGGGAAGGGGGCTGGCTACACCTTC.

V gene TRBV28 combines with J gene TRBJ2-7, with D maybe TRBD1 (5 bases). CDR1 is MDHEN and CDR2 is SYDVKM in the germline V gene. V was clipped by 7 bases and J by 4 bases, with 11 bases between them. The CDR3 has 12 residues. The CDR3 DNA sequence: TGTGCCAGCAACATCCAGGGTTACGAGCAGTACTTC. Protein sequence: CASNIQGYEQYF.

This clone was detected a few times. DNA for the CDR3: TGTGCCTGGAACCTGCAGGGGGATTCACCCCTCCACTTT. Amino acid sequence: CAWNLQGDSPLHF. V usage is TRBV30 and J usage is TRBJ1-6; 7 bases fit TRBD1. Trimming at V came to 4 bases and at J to 8 bases, leaving 5 bases not matched to a gene. This CDR3 contains 13 residues. CDR1 GTSNPN and CDR2 SVGIG come from the germline V gene (reference sequence).

The rearrangement links TRBV6-1 to TRBJ1-5, with D possibly TRBD1 on 6 matching bases. Germline V CDR1 and CDR2: MNHNS, SASEGT. Trimming stripped 2 bases from V and 5 bases from J, with 25 bases between. CDR3 length: 19 amino acids. The CDR3 DNA sequence: TGTGCCAGCAGTGAAAGTAGAGCTGGACAGACGATAGCTGATCAGCCCCAGCATTTT. This sequence encodes CASSESRAGQTIADQPQHF.

The gene calls are TRBV6-5 and TRBJ2-1; 11 nucleotides align to TRBD2. This CDR3 spans 15 amino acids. Germline CDR1 reads MNHEY; CDR2 reads SVGAGI. V trimming: 5 bases; J trimming: 3 bases; junction bases outside the gene matches: 3. The CDR3 region is CASSIAGGYYNEQFF. The CDR3 DNA is TGTGCCAGCAGTATAGCGGGAGGGTACTACAATGAGCAGTTCTTC.

The gene calls are TRBV28 and TRBJ1-3, with 9 bases matching TRBD1. The CDR3 is made up of 16 amino acids. From germline, CDR1 is MDHEN and CDR2 SYDVKM. Unmatched junction bases numbered 6, after V lost 5 bases and J lost 1 base. CDR3 sequence reads: CASSLPQGASGNTIYF. CDR3 nucleotide sequence: TGTGCCAGCAGTCTACCACAGGGGGCTTCTGGAAACACCATATATTTT.

This rearrangement joins TRBV30 to TRBJ1-2; TRBD1 matches 8 bases. V trimming: 3 bases; J trimming: 4 bases; junction bases outside the gene matches: 4. The CDR3 totals 13 residues. Germline CDR1 is GTSNPN and CDR2 is SVGIG (reference sequence). The CDR3 nucleotides are TGTGCCTGGAGACAGGGGGTTATCTATGGCTACACCTTC. Protein: CAWRQGVIYGYTF.

The chain joins TRBV19 to TRBJ1-3; no clear D gene. Trimming cost V 6 bases and J 4 bases, with 7 bases left between them. The CDR3 covers 12 residues. In germline, CDR1 is LNHDA, CDR2 SQIVND (reference sequence). The CDR3 region is CASRPTGNTIYF. In DNA, the CDR3 is TGTGCCAGTAGACCAACAGGAAACACCATATATTTT. Supplemented by reference TRBV19 and TRBJ1-3, the full variable domain reads DGGITQSPKYLFRKEGQNVTLSCEQNLNHDAMYWYRQDPGQGLRLIYYSQIVNDFQKGDIAEGYSVSREKKESFPLTVTSAQKNPTAFYLCASRPTGNTIYFGEGSWLTVV.